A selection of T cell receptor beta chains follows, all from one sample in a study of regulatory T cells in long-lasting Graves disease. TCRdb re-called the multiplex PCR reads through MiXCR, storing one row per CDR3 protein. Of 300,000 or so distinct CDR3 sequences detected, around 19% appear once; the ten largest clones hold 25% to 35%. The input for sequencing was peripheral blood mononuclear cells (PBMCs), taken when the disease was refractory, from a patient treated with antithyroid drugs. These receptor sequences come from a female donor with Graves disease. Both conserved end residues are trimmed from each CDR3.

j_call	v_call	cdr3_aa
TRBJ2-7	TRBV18	ASSLQRASPPREQY
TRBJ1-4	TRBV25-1	ASSEDREANEKLF
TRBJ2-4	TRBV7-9	ASSPPTGIAKNIQY
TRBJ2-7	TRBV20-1	SASVALWGSYEQY
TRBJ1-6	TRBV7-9	ASSLGQTYSSPLH
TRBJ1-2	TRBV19	ASGIFKLPTT
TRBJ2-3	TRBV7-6	ASSSQGASTDTQY
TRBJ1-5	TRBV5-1	ASSLLTGLNQPQH
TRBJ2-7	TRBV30	AWNDYRRSYEQY
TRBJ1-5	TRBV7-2	ASSRDSTKYQPQH
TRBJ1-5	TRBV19	ASSSTAGSDQPQH
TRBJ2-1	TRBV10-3	AIRPQTSGRAKNNEQF
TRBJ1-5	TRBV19	ASRPRDRHRQPQH
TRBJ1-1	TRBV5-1	ASSLGGELTEAF
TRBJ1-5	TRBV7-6	ASSLGGQGGRPQH
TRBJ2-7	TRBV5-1	ASSDSSYEQY
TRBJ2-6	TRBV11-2	ASSLGDYRGKAGANVLT
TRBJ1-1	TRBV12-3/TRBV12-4	ASRLKGPPNTEAF
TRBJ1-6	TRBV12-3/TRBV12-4	ASSLAGQNSPLH
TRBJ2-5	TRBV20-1	SAHFDGSLSQETQY
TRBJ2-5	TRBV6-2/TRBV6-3	ASSYSGQGGETQY
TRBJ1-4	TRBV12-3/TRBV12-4	ASSLVGTEEKLF
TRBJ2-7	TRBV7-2	ASSPIRDSYEQY
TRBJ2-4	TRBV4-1	ASSQDRAILAKNIQY
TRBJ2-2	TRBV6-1	ASRTSGTRTGELF
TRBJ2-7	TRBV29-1	SVSWDLAGDGY
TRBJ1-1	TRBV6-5	ASSYLTGGPNTEAF
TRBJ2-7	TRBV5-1	ASSKDISAYEQY
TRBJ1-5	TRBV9	ASSAGQGSLNQPQH
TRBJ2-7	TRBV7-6	ASSLGPAGGAHEQY
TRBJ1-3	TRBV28	ASSLTPGSSGGNTIY
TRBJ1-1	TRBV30	AWRWDRHGNTEAF
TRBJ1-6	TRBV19	ASTTGGSPLH
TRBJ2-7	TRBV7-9	ASSLGLGTSSEQY
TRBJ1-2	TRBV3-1	ASSQGWGASNYGYT
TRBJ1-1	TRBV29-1	SVDEQNTEAF
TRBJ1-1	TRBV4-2	ASSQRTGGSAWMNTEAF
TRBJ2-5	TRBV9	ASSVAGLAGWGDQETQY
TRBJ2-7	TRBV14	ASSQDGSGTYEQY
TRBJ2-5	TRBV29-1	SATSGDETQY
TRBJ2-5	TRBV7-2	ASSLGDPRGETQY
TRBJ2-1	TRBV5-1	ASSLAGFTF
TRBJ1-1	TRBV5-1	ASSPRSGGTEAF
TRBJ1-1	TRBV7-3	ASRLDSTAAAF
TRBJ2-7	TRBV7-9	ASSLGSNYEQY